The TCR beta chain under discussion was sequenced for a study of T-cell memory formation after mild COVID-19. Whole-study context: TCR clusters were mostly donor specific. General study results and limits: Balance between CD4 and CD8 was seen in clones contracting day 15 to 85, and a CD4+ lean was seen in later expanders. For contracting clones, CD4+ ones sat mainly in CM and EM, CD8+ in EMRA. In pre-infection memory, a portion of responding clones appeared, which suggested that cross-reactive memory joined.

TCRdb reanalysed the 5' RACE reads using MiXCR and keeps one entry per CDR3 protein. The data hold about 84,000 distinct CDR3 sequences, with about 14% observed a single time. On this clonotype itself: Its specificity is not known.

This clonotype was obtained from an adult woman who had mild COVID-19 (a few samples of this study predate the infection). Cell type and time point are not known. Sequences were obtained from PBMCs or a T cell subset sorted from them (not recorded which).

The CDR3 DNA follows: TGTGCCAGCACGGGGCGCTACGAGCAGTTCTTC. Translating gives CASTGRYEQFF. The J gene is TRBJ2-1, the V gene TRBV12-3 or TRBV12-4; D might be TRBD1 or TRBD2, each matching 5 bases. The CDR3 is 11 residues long. Trimming cost V 7 bases and J 10 bases, with 11 bases left between them.